This is a list of T cell receptor beta chains from one sample in a study of cytomegalovirus exposure and HLA in healthy donors. Profiled with immunoSEQ multiplex PCR; TCRdb holds only in-frame clones, not every one. The data show about 160,000 clones, 75% to 90% seen once. The sequenced sample was PBMCs. All receptors derive from a woman younger than 30 in good health and CMV-seronegative. Both conserved end residues are part of each CDR3. A D gene is named only where the DNA matches it firmly. Rows may omit the clone size; those that give it use once, few, many or a size class.

V gene	D gene	J gene	clone size	CDR3 protein	CDR3 DNA
TRBV28	-	TRBJ1-3	-	CASTPAPEQRGNTIYF	TGTGCCAGCACCCCCGCCCCGGAACAGAGAGGAAACACCATATATTTT
TRBV15	-	TRBJ2-7	-	CATSSGFPSYEQYF	TGTGCCACCAGCAGCGGGTTCCCTAGCTACGAGCAGTACTTC
TRBV9	-	TRBJ2-7	-	CASSVGGQGISYEQYF	TGTGCCAGCAGCGTAGGCGGTCAGGGGATTTCCTACGAGCAGTACTTC
TRBV7-9	-	TRBJ2-5	-	CASSLVQGGQETQYF	TGTGCCAGCAGCTTAGTCCAGGGAGGACAAGAGACCCAGTACTTC
TRBV7-6	-	TRBJ1-3	few	CASSLELGSGNTIYF	TGTGCCAGCAGCTTGGAGCTAGGCTCTGGAAACACCATATATTTT
TRBV21-1	-	TRBJ2-7	-	CASSKERREGPQYF	TGTGCCAGCAGCAAAGAGCGGAGGGAAGGACCGCAGTACTTC
TRBV19	TRBD1	TRBJ1-5	-	CASSIVRGQGIGNQPQHF	TGTGCCAGTAGTATAGTCCGGGGACAGGGGATTGGGAACCAGCCCCAGCATTTT
TRBV10-1	TRBD2	TRBJ2-7	once	CASSGTSGTEQYF	TGCGCCAGCAGTGGGACTAGCGGGACCGAGCAGTACTTC
TRBV25-1	TRBD2	TRBJ2-5	-	CASRGTSGGSFQETQYF	TGTGCCAGCAGGGGGACTAGCGGGGGCAGCTTCCAAGAGACCCAGTACTTC
TRBV15	-	TRBJ2-6	-	CATSRTVSGANVLTF	TGTGCCACCAGCAGAACAGTCTCTGGGGCCAACGTCCTGACTTTC
TRBV6-1	TRBD1	TRBJ1-5	-	CASSDATGGPQPQHF	TGTGCCAGCAGTGACGCCACAGGGGGCCCTCAGCCCCAGCATTTT
TRBV28	-	TRBJ1-1	-	CASSLGGRDTEAFF	TGTGCCAGCAGTTTGGGGGGGCGCGACACTGAAGCTTTCTTT
TRBV5-6	TRBD1	TRBJ1-1	-	CASSLTGGTEAFF	TGTGCCAGCAGTTTGACAGGGGGCACTGAAGCTTTCTTT
TRBV19	-	TRBJ1-4	-	CASTLQGHPLTNEKLFF	TGTGCCAGTACCCTCCAGGGACATCCGTTAACTAATGAAAAACTGTTTTTT
TRBV6-4	-	TRBJ2-1	-	CASSSVSVGLGGTEQFF	TGTGCCAGCAGTAGCGTATCGGTCGGGCTCGGCGGGACTGAGCAGTTCTTC
TRBV30	-	TRBJ1-1	-	CAHSRGWNTEAFF	TGTGCCCACTCCAGGGGATGGAACACTGAAGCTTTCTTT
TRBV6-5	TRBD1	TRBJ1-1	-	CASSYSPGQVTEAFF	TGTGCCAGCAGTTACTCCCCTGGACAGGTCACTGAAGCTTTCTTT
TRBV27	-	TRBJ2-7	-	CASSPWTGVYEQYF	TGTGCCAGCAGTCCATGGACGGGAGTCTACGAGCAGTACTTC
TRBV5-6	-	TRBJ1-1	-	CASSLTGYTEAFF	TGTGCCAGCAGCTTGACAGGGTACACTGAAGCTTTCTTT
TRBV4-1	-	TRBJ2-1	-	CASSPGLSSYNEQFF	TGCGCCAGCAGCCCGGGACTGTCCTCCTACAATGAGCAGTTCTTC
TRBV27	-	TRBJ1-2	few	CASRGDIYGYTF	TGTGCCAGCAGGGGGGACATCTATGGCTACACCTTC
TRBV11-2	TRBD1	TRBJ2-2	-	CASSRPQGQETGELFF	TGTGCCAGCAGCCGTCCGCAGGGACAGGAAACCGGGGAGCTGTTTTTT
TRBV4-1	-	TRBJ2-7	many	CASSLLVSGSYEQYF	TGCGCCAGCAGCCTCCTAGTCTCTGGGTCCTACGAGCAGTACTTC
TRBV9	-	TRBJ2-7	-	CASSVSAGDGNEQYF	TGTGCCAGCAGCGTAAGCGCGGGTGATGGAAACGAGCAGTACTTC
TRBV27	-	TRBJ2-3	-	CASSWTQGLQDTQYF	TGTGCCAGCAGTTGGACTCAGGGGCTGCAGGATACGCAGTATTTT
TRBV5-1	-	TRBJ2-2	-	CASSSGRRPNTGELFF	TGCGCCAGCAGCTCAGGAAGGCGTCCGAACACCGGGGAGCTGTTTTTT
TRBV14	-	TRBJ2-5	-	CASSQDTSWGSQYF	TGTGCCAGCAGCCAAGATACTAGCTGGGGTTCGCAGTACTTC
TRBV5-1	TRBD1	TRBJ2-3	-	CASSLGGTGNTDTQYF	TGCGCCAGCAGCTTGGGTGGGACAGGGAACACAGATACGCAGTATTTT
TRBV18	TRBD1	TRBJ1-1	-	CASSLGQVNTEAFF	TGTGCCAGCTCATTGGGACAGGTGAACACTGAAGCTTTCTTT
TRBV10-3	TRBD1	TRBJ1-5	-	CATLGQGDVGQPQHF	TGTGCCACACTGGGACAGGGGGACGTCGGCCAGCCCCAGCATTTT
TRBV7-3	TRBD1	TRBJ1-3	-	CASSSTGGADTIYF	TGTGCCAGCAGCTCGACAGGGGGAGCGGACACCATATATTTT
TRBV27	-	TRBJ2-7	-	CASSKNERYEQYF	TGTGCCAGCAGCAAAAACGAGCGTTACGAGCAGTACTTC